These T cell receptor beta chains were read from a single sample in a study of control samples from healthy donors and cancer patients. Clones were read by immunoSEQ multiplex PCR, and TCRdb kept only the in-frame ones, dropping some. The table has 120,000 to 150,000 clones, over 85% seen once. Material: blood. The receptors shown here come from a man in his late teens or twenties in good health. Both conserved end residues are part of each CDR3. A D gene is named only where the DNA matches it firmly. Clone size is shown for a subset of rows, as once, few, many or a class of expanded clone.

cdr3_aa v_call clone_size d_call
CASSHKYNQPQHF TRBV6-6 NA NA
CAISENSRSSGANVLTF TRBV10-3 NA NA
CASSPPLEGQGLYEQYF TRBV3-1/TRBV3-2 NA TRBD1
CSASSRYNEQFF TRBV20-1 NA NA
CASSWRLADSYEQYF TRBV5-6 NA NA
CASSRRVAGINTGELFF TRBV13 NA TRBD2
CASSRLGTEQGNTIYF TRBV7-9 once TRBD1
CASSSRDPGTGEKLFF TRBV7-2 NA NA
CASSLSGPQPYEQYF TRBV11-2 NA NA
CASSGGREDTEAFF TRBV5-1 once NA
CASSFRPGGGYTF TRBV6-2/TRBV6-3 NA NA
CASSARLAGGSDEQFF TRBV9 NA TRBD2
CASSLSGGGTDTQYF TRBV27 NA NA
CASARAAGQQETQYF TRBV5-1 NA NA
CGGRDHGYTF TRBV20-1 NA NA
CASSYRLGVAGGRSYEQYF TRBV28 once TRBD2
CSASDRDRHF TRBV20-1 NA TRBD1
CASSLGPGERTEAFF TRBV5-1 NA NA
CATSDLLGSDEQFF TRBV24-1 NA NA
CASSTLRVAYNEQFF TRBV28 NA NA
CASSSAPRGGSYEQYF TRBV5-1 NA TRBD2
CASSLGSGRLGETQYF TRBV5-1 NA TRBD2
CAWGGLGHSGNTIYF TRBV30 NA NA
CASSLRGLLNEQFF TRBV27 once TRBD2
CASSYFRGLGTEAFF TRBV6-5 NA TRBD1
CASRDRSNYEQYF TRBV2 once TRBD1
CATSVGLAGETQYF TRBV15 NA TRBD2
CASSQDRQAPAFF TRBV6-5 NA NA
CASSLMRGGRDEQFF TRBV5-6 NA TRBD2
CASSARQGLNTEAFF TRBV7-9 once TRBD1
CASSPRLAGGHNEQFF TRBV18 NA TRBD2
CASSGTVDNYGYTF TRBV28 NA NA
CASSLTSGSFYEQYF TRBV5-6 NA NA
CASTPLGNTGELFF TRBV5-4 NA NA
CASNHVRGRRETQYF TRBV5-1 NA TRBD1
CASSFGVGNSPLHF TRBV7-2 once NA
CASSSTTGLGNTEAFF TRBV6-2/TRBV6-3 NA NA
CASSQSYQGTGGELFF TRBV3-1/TRBV3-2 NA NA
CASSLGQGLSYYGYTF TRBV7-9 NA TRBD1
CASSQWTPAGYEQYF TRBV6-5 NA NA
CASSLPGYEQYF TRBV27 NA NA